The sample holds a few counts of the clone carrying this T cell receptor (beta chain). V lost 3 bases and J 4 bases, leaving 15 bases between the germline ends. CDR1 SEHNR and CDR2 FQNEAQ come from the germline V gene (reference sequence). There are 15 residues in the CDR3. The data derive from a study of sequential checkpoint blockade in melanoma. The treatment is: randomized to nivolumab then ipilimumab (arm A) or the reverse (arm B). From thawed PBMCs, live CD3+CD8+ cells negative for CD19 and CD56 were sorted. The data were produced by immunoSEQ multiplex PCR, yet TCRdb's version contains in-frame clones alone and is incomplete. There are roughly 10,000 clones in the sample; around 78% occur only once, and around 33% lies in the top ten.

The clonotype comes from a human donor with melanoma. The sample consisted of CD8+ T cells sorted from blood (inferred from file names), taken from a patient given nivolumab and ipilimumab in sequence. This chain uses TRBV7-9 with TRBJ1-1; the D gene is possibly TRBD1 (6 bases). The CDR3 loop is CASSFEGTGSTEAFF. The DNA for the CDR3 is TGTGCCAGCAGCTTCGAGGGTACAGGGAGCACTGAAGCTTTCTTT.